The clone carrying this T cell receptor (beta chain) was seen once. Its antigen is not identified. The method was immunoSEQ multiplex PCR; TCRdb's version includes in-frame clones alone and lacks a portion of them. The sample includes some 110,000 clones, about 90% of them seen just once. Germline V gives CDR1 SGHTA, CDR2 FQGNSA. This CDR3 has 14 amino acids. Trimming removed 2 bases at V and 4 bases at J, with 11 bases between. This entry comes from a study of T cell responses to AZD1222 COVID-19 vaccine. General study results and limits: White British ancestry dominated among donors, who included more females, and clonal diversity was possibly underestimated. Samples come after the peak T cell response, not at day 14. Among spike-specific TCRs, nearly half reportedly target unmutated variant regions. Only 5 or 6 AZD1222 recipients were seropositive at baseline.

This clonotype originated in an adult in good health. V is TRBV7-2 and J is TRBJ1-1; the D is unclear. The material was peripheral blood, obtained on day 0 of AZD1222 vaccination. CDR3 in amino acids: CASSLTWGGTEAFF. CDR3 sequence (DNA): TGTGCCAGCAGCTTAACGTGGGGTGGCACTGAAGCTTTCTTT.